This T cell receptor (beta chain) appears in the sequencing data of a study of T cells in Graves' hyperthyroidism and ophthalmopathy. Study observations and caveats: Most clonotypes expanded in thyroid above 0.001 were likewise present in blood. Before onset, by a median of around six months, the model predicted ophthalmopathy.

Germline V gene lookup returns CDR1 MNHEY and CDR2 SVGEGT. V gave up 2 bases and J gave up 3 bases, with 11 bases separating them. This CDR3 contains 14 residues. RNA transcripts yielded amplified TCR beta CDR3 regions. The HTBI set primed first-round TCR CDR3 RT-PCR. TCRdb reanalysed the multiplex PCR reads using MiXCR and keeps one entry per CDR3 protein. The sample yields a few hundred thousand distinct CDR3 sequences, 13% seen once. Ten or more counts support this clonotype. Antigen specificity is unknown. The chain couples TRBV6-2 or TRBV6-3 to TRBJ2-7; the D is unclear. The receptor was isolated from a man aged 30 to 39 with Graves' hyperthyroidism that later progressed to Graves' ophthalmopathy. Material for sequencing was blood. Written as DNA, the CDR3 is TGTGCCAGCAGTTACCCAGCAGGCCACTACGAGCAGTACTTC. Amino acids: CASSYPAGHYEQYF.